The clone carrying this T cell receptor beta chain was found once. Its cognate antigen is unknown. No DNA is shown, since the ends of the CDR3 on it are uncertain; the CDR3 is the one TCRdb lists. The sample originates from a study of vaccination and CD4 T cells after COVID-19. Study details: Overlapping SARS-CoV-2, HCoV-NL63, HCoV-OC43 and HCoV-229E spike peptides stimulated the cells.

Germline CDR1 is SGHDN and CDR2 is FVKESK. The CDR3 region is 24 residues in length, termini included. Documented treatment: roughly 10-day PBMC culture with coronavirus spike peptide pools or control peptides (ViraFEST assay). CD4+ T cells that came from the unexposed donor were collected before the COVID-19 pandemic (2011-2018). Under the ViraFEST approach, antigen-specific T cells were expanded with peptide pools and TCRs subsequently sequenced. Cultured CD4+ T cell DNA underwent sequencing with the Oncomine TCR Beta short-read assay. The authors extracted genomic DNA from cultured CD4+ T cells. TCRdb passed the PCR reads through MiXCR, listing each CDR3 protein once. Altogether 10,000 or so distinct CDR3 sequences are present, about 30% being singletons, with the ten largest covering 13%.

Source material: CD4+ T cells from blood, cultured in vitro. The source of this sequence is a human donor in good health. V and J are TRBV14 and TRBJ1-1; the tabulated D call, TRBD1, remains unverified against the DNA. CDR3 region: CASTNQTSMYLCASRPTGSTEAFF.